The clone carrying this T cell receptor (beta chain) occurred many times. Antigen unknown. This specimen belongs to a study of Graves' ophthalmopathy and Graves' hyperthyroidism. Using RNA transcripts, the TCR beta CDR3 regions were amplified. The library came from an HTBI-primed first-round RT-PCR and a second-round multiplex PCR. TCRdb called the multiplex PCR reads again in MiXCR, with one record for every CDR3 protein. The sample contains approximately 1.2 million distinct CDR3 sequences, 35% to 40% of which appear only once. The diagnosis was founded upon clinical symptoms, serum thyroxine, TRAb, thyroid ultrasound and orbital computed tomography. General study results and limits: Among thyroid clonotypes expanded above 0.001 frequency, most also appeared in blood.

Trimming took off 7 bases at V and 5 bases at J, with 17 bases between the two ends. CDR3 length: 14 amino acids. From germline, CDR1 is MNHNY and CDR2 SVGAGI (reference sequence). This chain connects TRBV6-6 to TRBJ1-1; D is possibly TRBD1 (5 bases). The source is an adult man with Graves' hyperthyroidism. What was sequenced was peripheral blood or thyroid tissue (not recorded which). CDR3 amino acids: CASKSEGEGTEAFF. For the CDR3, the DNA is TGTGCCAGCAAGTCGGAGGGCGAGGGGACTGAAGCTTTCTTT.